A single sample is the source of the 22 T cell receptor beta chains below, sequenced in a study of blood T cell repertoires in COVID-19. Repertoires were generated with immunoSEQ multiplex PCR, while TCRdb's copy carries only in-frame clones and drops some. The sample comprises approximately 200,000 clones, approximately 81% of which are singletons, and roughly a sixth rests with the top ten. Material for sequencing was PBMCs or T cells enriched from blood (not recorded which). The receptors shown here come from a man between 40 and 49 years old who had recovered from COVID-19.

The genes are TRBV7-2 and TRBJ2-7; TRBD2 aligns across 10 bases. The CDR3 totals 14 residues. J was trimmed by 7 bases and V by 4 bases; bases with no gene match: 7. Germline assignment: CDR1 SGHTA and CDR2 FQGNSA. This CDR3 is CASSSSGRTGEQYF. CDR3 nucleotide sequence: TGTGCCAGCAGCTCTAGCGGGAGAACCGGAGAGCAGTACTTC.

This clone appeared once. This chain connects TRBV5-1 to TRBJ2-7; 13 positions agree with TRBD2. CDR1 SGHRS and CDR2 YFSETQ come from the germline V gene. CDR3 length: 15 residues. V lost 4 bases and J lost 5; bases outside the gene matches: 6. CDR3 protein: CASSPGLAGENEQYF. DNA for the CDR3: TGCGCCAGCAGCCCCGGACTAGCGGGAGAAAACGAGCAGTACTTC.

This clone is medium-sized by share. The gene calls are TRBV6-1 and TRBJ1-2, with D tentatively TRBD1 (6 bases). Germline lookup yields CDR1 MNHNS and CDR2 SASEGT. The CDR3 length is 18 residues. Trimming cost V 1 base and J 4 bases, with 22 bases left between them. The CDR3 DNA reads TGTGCCAGCAGTGAAGGCACGGTATCAGGGGCGACCTTCTATGGCTACACCTTC. This sequence encodes CASSEGTVSGATFYGYTF.

The chain combines TRBV29-1 with TRBJ2-7; 8 nucleotides align to TRBD1. V dropped 3 bases and J dropped 5; count of bases not matched to a gene: 6. Germline V gene sequence: CDR1 SQVTM, CDR2 ANQGSEA. This CDR3 is built from 13 residues. In DNA form, the CDR3 reads TGCAGCGTTGATTTGGCAGGGGGCCACGAGCAGTACTTC. Translating gives CSVDLAGGHEQYF.

The chain joins TRBV4-1 to TRBJ1-5; D is uncertain. The CDR3 totals 15 residues. Germline-derived CDR1 and CDR2 are MGHRA and YSYEKL. The ends were cut back, 0 bases at V and 7 bases at J, with 13 bases in the middle. CDR3 sequence: CASSQDDDKYQPQHF. DNA of the CDR3: TGCGCCAGCAGCCAAGACGATGACAAGTACCAGCCCCAGCATTTT.

This clone was seen more than once but under ten times. The chain couples TRBV18 to TRBJ2-7; 7 nucleotides agree with TRBD2. J was trimmed by 1 base and V by 0 bases; bases with no gene match: 3. Germline CDR1 and CDR2: KGHSH and LQKENI. The CDR3 has 15 residues. The CDR3 spells CASSPPGLNSYEQYF. Here the CDR3 DNA reads TGTGCCAGCTCACCACCGGGACTAAATTCCTACGAGCAGTACTTC.

The chain recombines TRBV18 with TRBJ1-4; TRBD1 matches at 7 bases. CDR1 and CDR2 from the germline V gene are KGHSH and LQKENI. After removal of 6 bases from V and 8 bases from J, the junction contained 12 bases not matched to a gene. The CDR3 totals 15 residues. This CDR3 is CASSPGQAIQEKLFF. CDR3 in DNA: TGTGCCAGCTCCCCCGGACAGGCGATACAGGAAAAACTGTTTTTT.

The chain combines TRBV10-3 with TRBJ1-6, with TRBD1 identical over 9 bases. CDR1 and CDR2 (germline): ENHRY, SYGVKD. The CDR3 contains 15 residues. V lost 4 bases and J lost 7; bases outside the gene matches: 5. In DNA, the CDR3 is TGTGCCATCAGTGGGACAGGGGAAAGGAATTCACCCCTCCACTTT. Translating it yields CAISGTGERNSPLHF.

The chain carries TRBV6-2 or TRBV6-3 and TRBJ2-7; unclear D gene. Germline CDR1 reads MNHEY; CDR2 reads SVGEGT. CDR3 length: 15 amino acids. V gave up 0 bases and J gave up 2 bases, with 11 bases separating them. This CDR3 is CASSYSPSMAYEQYF. Written as DNA, the CDR3 is TGTGCCAGCAGTTACTCTCCGAGTATGGCCTACGAGCAGTACTTC.

V gene TRBV5-5 combines with J gene TRBJ1-4, with D maybe TRBD1 (6 bases). In germline, CDR1 is SGHKS, CDR2 YYEKEE (reference sequence). V was clipped by 2 bases and J by 7 bases, with 15 bases between them. This CDR3 has 15 amino acids. CDR3: CASSLTGQPSEKLFF. CDR3 DNA sequence: TGTGCCAGCAGCTTAACAGGGCAGCCAAGTGAAAAACTGTTTTTT.

This clone was recorded once. This rearrangement joins TRBV5-4 to TRBJ2-3; D remains unclear. Between the trimmed V and J ends, which lost 6 bases and 2 bases, there was a span of 4 bases. The CDR3 spans 11 residues. Per germline, CDR1 SGHNT and CDR2 YYREEE (reference sequence). As DNA, the CDR3 is TGTGCCAGCACCTACACAGATACGCAGTATTTT. Translation: CASTYTDTQYF.

This clone was seen a handful of times. This chain links TRBV9 with TRBJ2-1; a weak D match, TRBD2 (5 bases). The CDR3 runs 15 residues. Germline assignment: CDR1 SGDLS and CDR2 YYNGEE. Trimming stripped 4 bases from V and 6 bases from J, with 17 bases between. CDR3 DNA: TGTGCCAGCAGCTTGGGCCCTTCCCGGGGCAATGAGCAGTTCTTC. Its protein is CASSLGPSRGNEQFF.

This sequence joins TRBV28 and TRBJ2-1, with 9 bases matching TRBD2. The germline V gene has CDR1 MDHEN and CDR2 SYDVKM. With 5 bases clipped from V and 3 bases from J, the junction kept 5 bases outside the gene matches. This CDR3 has 15 amino acids. Written as DNA, the CDR3 is TGTGCCAGCAGTGATAGCGGGAGACTCTACAATGAGCAGTTCTTC. Its protein is CASSDSGRLYNEQFF.

J is TRBJ2-2 and V is TRBV13, with a tentative D call TRBD1 (6 bases). V was pared by 4 bases and J by 4 bases, with 13 bases between. The CDR3 is 15 residues long. The germline CDR1 and CDR2 sequences are PRHDT and FYEKMQ (reference sequence). The DNA for the CDR3 is TGTGCCAGCAGCTCCGGGATAGGGGGCACCGGGGAGCTGTTTTTT. Translating gives CASSSGIGGTGELFF.

This clone was seen a single time. The chain joins TRBV15 to TRBJ2-2; 10 nucleotides match TRBD1. The CDR3 length is 16 residues. CDR1 LNHNV and CDR2 YYDKDF come from the germline V gene (reference sequence). With 4 bases clipped from V and 5 bases from J, the junction kept 7 bases outside the gene matches. DNA of the CDR3: TGTGCCACCAGCAACTGGGGACAGGGGAGGACCGGGGAGCTGTTTTTT. It is translated as CATSNWGQGRTGELFF. The whole variable domain, filled in from reference TRBV15 and TRBJ2-2, reads DAMVIQNPRYQVTQFGKPVTLSCSQTLNHNVMYWYQQKSSQAPKLLFHYYDKDFNNEADTPDNFQSRRPNTSFCFLDIRSPGLGDTAMYLCATSNWGQGRTGELFFGEGSRLTVL.

V usage is TRBV7-9 and J usage is TRBJ2-7, with D possibly matching TRBD2 (5 bases). Per germline, CDR1 SEHNR and CDR2 FQNEAQ (reference sequence). V lost 3 bases, J lost 4 bases, and 10 bases lay in between. The CDR3 runs to 13 residues. DNA for the CDR3: TGTGCCAGCAGCTTCGCTAGCACTTACGAGCAGTACTTC. It codes for CASSFASTYEQYF.

This clone appeared once. The gene calls are TRBV2 and TRBJ2-7; the match to TRBD2 covers 14 bases. Losses at the gene ends were 11 bases for V and 4 bases for J; bases not matched to a gene: 10. The germline V gene has CDR1 SNHLY and CDR2 FYNNEI. The CDR3 length is 15 residues. The CDR3 region has the DNA TGTGCCCGATCTGGGACTAGCGGGAGTTGGTACGAGCAGTACTTC. It encodes CARSGTSGSWYEQYF.

V usage is TRBV24-1 and J usage is TRBJ2-7; the match to TRBD1 covers 7 bases. The junction had 13 bases not matched to a gene; V was cut back by 5 bases and J by 4 bases. This CDR3 region has 16 residues. Germline V gives CDR1 KGHDR, CDR2 SFDVKD. CDR3 region: CATSGYGTDSLYEQYF. The CDR3 region has the DNA TGTGCCACCAGTGGCTACGGGACAGACTCTTTATACGAGCAGTACTTC.

This clone was observed once. The chain uses TRBV19 and TRBJ2-7; 8 nucleotides align to TRBD1. V lost 3 bases and J lost 3; bases outside the gene matches: 7. Germline CDR1 is LNHDA and CDR2 is SQIVND (reference sequence). The CDR3 length is 15 residues. The CDR3 here is CASSIGTGPFYEQYF. The CDR3 nucleotides read TGTGCCAGTAGTATCGGGACAGGACCCTTCTACGAGCAGTACTTC.

The V and J genes are TRBV4-3 and TRBJ2-7; a possible D gene is TRBD2 (6 bases). The CDR3 loop spans 14 amino acids. The V end was cut by 1 base, the J end by 2 bases, with 9 bases between. Per germline, CDR1 LGHNA and CDR2 YSLEER. CDR3 in DNA: TGCGCCAGCAGCCAAGTCGGCGGGGCCTACGAGCAGTACTTC. Translation gives CASSQVGGAYEQYF.

This clone was picked up one time. The V gene is TRBV7-3, the J gene TRBJ1-1; D uncertain. Germline CDR1 SGHTA, CDR2 FQGTGA. Between the trimmed V and J ends, which lost 1 base and 3 bases, there was a span of 6 bases. This CDR3 contains 13 residues. In nucleotides, the CDR3 is TGTGCCAGCAGCTTAATGAGGGACACTGAAGCTTTCTTT. This codes for CASSLMRDTEAFF.

This clone was counted only a few times. CDR3: CASSQEPEFNSPLHF. The CDR3 nucleotides are TGCGCCAGCAGCCAAGAACCAGAATTCAATTCACCCCTCCACTTT. This chain connects TRBV4-3 to TRBJ1-6; no firm D call. CDR3 length: 15 amino acids. Trimming left V 0 bases short and J 7 bases short, with 10 bases between. Per the germline V gene, CDR1 is LGHNA and CDR2 is YSLEER.